One sample yielded the 10 T cell receptor beta chains listed below, sequenced in a study of T cells in Graves' hyperthyroidism and ophthalmopathy. TCR beta CDR3 region amplification was performed from RNA transcripts. A set of HTBI primers served as the primers for a first-round RT-PCR of the TCR CDR3. Via MiXCR, TCRdb re-called the multiplex PCR reads, giving one row per CDR3 protein. The sample yields 600,000 to 650,000 distinct CDR3 sequences, under 25% seen once. Sequences were obtained from blood. These receptors all come from a young man with Graves' ophthalmopathy.

The V call is TRBV9, the J call TRBJ2-2, with D hard to call. The CDR3 sequence is 16 residues long. Germline values: CDR1 SGDLS, CDR2 YYNGEE. The V gene lost 0 bases and the J gene lost 4 bases, with 13 bases spanning the gap. The CDR3 DNA reads as TGTGCCAGCAGCGTAGCTGGCGGAGACCTCACCGGGGAGCTGTTTTTT. Translated: CASSVAGGDLTGELFF.

The CDR3 DNA reads as TGCAGTGCTAGAGTAACTAGCGGGAACATTCAGTACTTC. Amino acid sequence: CSARVTSGNIQYF. The gene calls are TRBV20-1 and TRBJ2-4; 9 bases match TRBD2. CDR3 length: 13 residues. Losses at the gene ends were 1 base for V and 7 bases for J; bases not matched to a gene: 2. Germline V gene sequence: CDR1 DFQATT, CDR2 SNEGSKA (reference sequence).

The chain combines TRBV24-1 with TRBJ2-5, with D possibly matching TRBD2 (6 bases). Trimming cost V 4 bases and J 1 base, with 12 bases left between them. The CDR3 contains 15 residues. Germline V CDR1 and CDR2: KGHDR, SFDVKD. Written as DNA, the CDR3 is TGTGCCACCAGTGACCCAAGGGACTTCCAAGAGACCCAGTACTTC. Protein product: CATSDPRDFQETQYF.

Comment on this clonotype: A much larger clone lies a single base off, so this may be a read error. The chain couples TRBV2 to TRBJ2-7; 12 nucleotides agree with TRBD1. The germline V gene encodes CDR1 SNHLY and CDR2 FYNNEI. The length of the CDR3 is 16 residues. The CDR3 loop is CASRGRGGTGGYEQHF. In DNA form, the CDR3 reads TGTGCCAGCAGAGGACGGGGTGGGACAGGGGGCTACGAGCAGCACTTC.

The CDR3 nucleotides read TGTGCCAGCAGCCAACAGGGGGCCTACAATGAGCAGTTCTTC. As protein: CASSQQGAYNEQFF. The chain employs TRBV3-1 and TRBJ2-1; 7 bases are a match to TRBD1. Germline loops: CDR1 LGHDT, CDR2 YNNKEL (reference sequence). The CDR3 covers 14 residues. Trimming removed 2 bases from V and 2 bases from J; junction bases left unmatched: 0.

This clonotype was seen only a few times. The rearrangement links TRBV7-2 to TRBJ2-3, with D possibly being TRBD1 or TRBD2 (7 bases each). V was clipped by 5 bases and J by 7 bases, with 19 bases between them. The CDR3 is 15 amino acids. Germline-derived CDR1 and CDR2 are SGHTA and FQGNSA. Written as DNA, the CDR3 is TGTGCCAGCAGCCAGGGGGGGCTTCGCCCCAATACGCAGTATTTT. This codes for CASSQGGLRPNTQYF.

Many counts were recorded for this clonotype. The chain combines TRBV28 with TRBJ2-3, with D possibly called TRBD1 or TRBD2 (5 bases each). Trimming pared 6 bases from V and 6 bases from J, leaving 16 bases between. Germline loops: CDR1 MDHEN, CDR2 SYDVKM. The CDR3 extends over 14 amino acids. In nucleotides, the CDR3 is TGTGCCAGCAGAAGAGGGACCTTCCCTGATACGCAGTATTTT. Protein sequence: CASRRGTFPDTQYF.

The V and J genes are TRBV15 and TRBJ2-1; 10 nucleotides align to TRBD2. Germline loops: CDR1 LNHNV, CDR2 YYDKDF (reference sequence). This CDR3 has 15 amino acids. V trimming: 1 base; J trimming: 7 bases; junction bases outside the gene matches: 4. In DNA form, the CDR3 reads TGTGCCACCAGCAGAGGGCTAGCGGGAGTTAATGAGCAGTTCTTC. Its translation: CATSRGLAGVNEQFF.

This rearrangement joins TRBV4-1 to TRBJ1-4; a possible D gene is TRBD1 (5 bases). Looked up from germline, CDR1 is MGHRA and CDR2 is YSYEKL. The CDR3 spans 14 residues. Trimming removed 1 base from V and 4 bases from J, with 7 bases in between. CDR3 in DNA: TGCGCCAGCAGCCAAGTGGGGGTTAATGAAAAACTGTTTTTT. Translation: CASSQVGVNEKLFF.

The chain carries TRBV5-1 and TRBJ2-1; tentatively, D is TRBD1 (6 bases). V lost 0 bases, J lost 5 bases, and 12 bases lay in between. Germline V gives CDR1 SGHRS, CDR2 YFSETQ. The CDR3 spans 15 residues. This CDR3 reads CASSLGGTTHNEQFF. The CDR3 DNA reads as TGCGCCAGCAGCTTGGGAGGGACAACCCACAATGAGCAGTTCTTC. Looking up the rest from reference TRBV5-1 and TRBJ2-1 gives the full variable domain: KAGVTQTPRYLIKTRGQQVTLSCSPISGHRSVSWYQQTPGQGLQFLFEYFSETQRNKGNFPGRFSGRQFSNSRSEMNVSTLELGDSALYLCASSLGGTTHNEQFFGPGTRLTVL.